These 25 T cell receptor beta chains came from one sample sequenced in a study of spatial heterogeneity in lung cancer. TCRdb used MiXCR to reprocess the 5' RACE reads, holding one entry per CDR3 protein. The repertoire has roughly 82,000 distinct CDR3 sequences, around 12% of them found once; the top ten carry under 5.5%. Time point described: sample taken at primary tumor resection. Tumor, nontumor lung or frozen PBMC supplied whole RNA, sequenced without sorting. The sequences come from PBMCs, collected at surgery. These receptors originate from a male donor with early-stage non-small cell lung cancer.

The chain is built from TRBV12-3 or TRBV12-4 and TRBJ2-7; maybe TRBD2 (6 bases). V lost 6 bases to trimming and J lost 2 bases, with 14 bases between them. This CDR3 has 14 residues. Here the CDR3 reads CASSLEGNTYEQYF. Written as DNA, the CDR3 is TGTGCCAGCAGCCTGGAGGGGAATACCTACGAGCAGTACTTC.

The V call is TRBV10-3, the J call TRBJ2-5, with a weak D call TRBD2 (5 bases). V lost 5 bases, J lost 1 base, and 8 bases lay in between. The length of the CDR3 is 13 residues. Germline CDR1 ENHRY, CDR2 SYGVKD. This CDR3 reads CAISPGSQETQYF. CDR3 nucleotide sequence: TGTGCCATCAGTCCGGGATCCCAAGAGACCCAGTACTTC.

The gene calls are TRBV7-2 and TRBJ2-2; no clear D gene. Germline-derived CDR1 and CDR2 are SGHTA and FQGNSA. V gave up 1 base and J gave up 3 bases, with 6 bases separating them. The CDR3 loop spans 14 amino acids. The CDR3 region has the DNA TGTGCCAGCAGCTTAGTTGGGGACACCGGGGAGCTGTTTTTT. This codes for CASSLVGDTGELFF.

This clonotype was picked up a small number of times. The chain has TRBV2 and TRBJ2-7; D gene uncertain. The CDR3 spans 12 residues. Trimming took 6 bases from V and 2 from J, leaving 8 bases between them. Per the germline V gene, CDR1 is SNHLY and CDR2 is FYNNEI. The CDR3 here is CASRPDTYEQYF. CDR3 sequence (DNA): TGTGCCAGCAGGCCAGACACCTACGAGCAGTACTTC.

Relative to its sample, this clonotype is medium-sized (0.01 to 0.1%). The V call is TRBV24-1, the J call TRBJ2-3; D remains unclear. This CDR3 region has 13 residues. Trimming pared 2 bases from V and 6 bases from J, leaving 8 bases between. Germline assignment: CDR1 KGHDR and CDR2 SFDVKD. CDR3 DNA: TGTGCCACCAGTGATTCAGGATTGGATACGCAGTATTTT. Amino acids: CATSDSGLDTQYF.

The V gene is TRBV27, the J gene TRBJ2-7; 14 nucleotides match TRBD2. Per the germline V gene, CDR1 is MNHEY and CDR2 is SMNVEV (reference sequence). This CDR3 has 18 amino acids. Trimming took 0 bases from V and 1 from J; bases not matched to a gene: 5. This chain's CDR3 is CASSLSGTSGRGSYEQYF. CDR3 DNA: TGTGCCAGCAGTTTATCGGGGACTAGCGGGAGAGGTTCCTACGAGCAGTACTTC.

The V and J genes are TRBV20-1 and TRBJ1-1, with 10 bases lining up with TRBD1. Per the germline V gene, CDR1 is DFQATT and CDR2 is SNEGSKA (reference sequence). The V gene end was trimmed by 2 bases and the J gene end by 8 bases; junction bases not matched to a gene: 2. The length of the CDR3 is 12 residues. This CDR3 reads CSARRDRGEAFF. As DNA, the CDR3 is TGCAGTGCTAGAAGGGACAGGGGAGAAGCTTTCTTT.

This clonotype was seen a handful of times. The chain is built from TRBV29-1 and TRBJ2-7; the match to TRBD1 covers 7 bases. This CDR3 contains 12 residues. Per the germline V gene, CDR1 is SQVTM and CDR2 is ANQGSEA. After removal of 6 bases from V and 3 bases from J, the junction contained 5 bases not matched to a gene. In DNA form, the CDR3 reads TGCAGCGTGTGGACAGGAGGCTACGAGCAGTACTTC. Residues: CSVWTGGYEQYF.

This clonotype was observed a handful of times. The gene calls are TRBV7-9 and TRBJ2-1, with 11 bases that match TRBD1. The J segment lost 4 bases and the V segment lost 4 bases, leaving 6 bases of the junction unmatched. Per the germline V gene, CDR1 is SEHNR and CDR2 is FQNEAQ (reference sequence). The CDR3 sequence is 16 residues long. The CDR3, as DNA: TGTGCCAGCAGCTCCTACCGGGACAGGGGGTACAATGAGCAGTTCTTC. Its protein is CASSSYRDRGYNEQFF. The full variable domain, its missing parts supplied by reference TRBV7-9 and TRBJ2-1, is DTGVSQNPRHKITKRGQNVTFRCDPISEHNRLYWYRQTLGQGPEFLTYFQNEAQLEKSRLLSDRFSAERPKGSFSTLEIQRTEQGDSAMYLCASSSYRDRGYNEQFFGPGTRLTVL.

J is TRBJ1-2 and V is TRBV5-1; the match to TRBD1 covers 10 bases. The CDR3 has 16 residues. Trimming removed 2 bases from V and 4 bases from J; junction bases left unmatched: 8. Germline-derived CDR1 and CDR2 are SGHRS and YFSETQ. This CDR3 is CASSFAGTGALYGYTF. For the CDR3, the DNA is TGCGCCAGCAGCTTTGCAGGGACAGGGGCCCTCTATGGCTACACCTTC.

This clonotype was counted a few times. The CDR3 sequence: CASRASSGREKTQYF. The CDR3 coding sequence is TGTGCCAGCAGAGCCTCTAGCGGGAGGGAAAAGACCCAGTACTTC. The gene calls are TRBV28 and TRBJ2-5; TRBD2 aligns across 12 bases. Per the germline V gene, CDR1 is MDHEN and CDR2 is SYDVKM. CDR3 length: 15 residues. The junction had 8 bases not matched to a gene; V was cut back by 6 bases and J by 6 bases.

This clonotype has more than one count but fewer than ten. The V gene is TRBV7-9, the J gene TRBJ1-4; TRBD1 matches 7 bases. The CDR3 is made up of 19 amino acids. After removal of 5 bases from V and 2 bases from J, the junction contained 17 bases not matched to a gene. From germline, CDR1 is SEHNR and CDR2 FQNEAQ (reference sequence). CDR3 region: CASSPRGGQASATNEKLFF. CDR3 nucleotide sequence: TGTGCCAGCAGCCCCAGGGGGGGGCAGGCGTCGGCGACTAATGAAAAACTGTTTTTT.

This chain uses TRBV29-1 with TRBJ1-1, with D maybe TRBD1 (5 bases). Trimming left V 6 bases short and J 5 bases short, with 16 bases between. This CDR3 is built from 13 residues. Germline lookup yields CDR1 SQVTM and CDR2 ANQGSEA. As DNA, the CDR3 is TGCAGCGTGAGGGGAGGGGAAAGGACTGAAGCTTTCTTT. Translating it yields CSVRGGERTEAFF.

This sequence joins TRBV27 and TRBJ2-3, with a tentative D call TRBD2 (6 bases). Looked up from germline, CDR1 is MNHEY and CDR2 is SMNVEV (reference sequence). The CDR3 totals 13 residues. V was clipped by 0 bases and J by 6 bases, with 7 bases between them. CDR3 amino acids: CASSLSAGDTQYF. CDR3 sequence (DNA): TGTGCCAGCAGTTTATCGGCGGGGGATACGCAGTATTTT.

This clonotype has a count of ten or more. The gene calls are TRBV2 and TRBJ1-5, with no clear D. The CDR3 contains 15 residues. V was shortened by 0 bases and J by 6 bases, with 12 bases between the two germline ends. In germline, CDR1 is SNHLY, CDR2 FYNNEI. The CDR3 region is CASSEAITRLQPQHF. CDR3 coding DNA: TGTGCCAGCAGTGAAGCGATAACCAGGCTTCAGCCCCAGCATTTT.

V usage is TRBV29-1 and J usage is TRBJ1-2, with a tentative D call TRBD1 (5 bases). The germline gives CDR1 SQVTM, CDR2 ANQGSEA. Trimming shortened V by 5 bases and J by 3 bases, and 16 bases separated the two germline ends. The CDR3 covers 14 residues. This CDR3 reads CSVPTGTNHYGYTF. CDR3 DNA sequence: TGCAGCGTTCCCACCGGGACGAACCACTATGGCTACACCTTC.

This clonotype has just a few counts. The chain joins TRBV18 to TRBJ2-5, with D possibly being TRBD1 or TRBD2 (5 bases each). Germline CDR1 and CDR2: KGHSH and LQKENI. The V end lost 6 bases, the J end lost 5 bases, and 16 bases lay between the germline ends. The CDR3 consists of 14 residues. This CDR3 reads CASSHEGFRETQYF. In DNA form, the CDR3 reads TGTGCCAGCTCCCATGAGGGGTTTCGGGAGACCCAGTACTTC.

The J gene is TRBJ1-2, the V gene TRBV19, with 7 nucleotides matching TRBD1. The CDR3 is 13 residues long. Germline V CDR1 and CDR2: LNHDA, SQIVND (reference sequence). The V segment lost 4 bases and the J segment 2 bases; nucleotides outside the gene matches: 1. CDR3 in amino acids: CASSKDRNYGYTF. CDR3 sequence (DNA): TGTGCCAGTAGTAAGGACAGGAACTATGGCTACACCTTC.

J is TRBJ1-6 and V is TRBV3-1; 9 bases fit TRBD1. V was clipped by 4 bases and J by 8 bases; unmatched bases: 6. CDR3 length: 15 residues. Germline loops: CDR1 LGHDT, CDR2 YNNKEL (reference sequence). The CDR3 region has the DNA TGTGCCAGCAGCCCTACAGGGGGCGGTTATTCACCCCTCCACTTT. Translation: CASSPTGGGYSPLHF.

The rearrangement joins TRBV18 to TRBJ2-5; possibly TRBD1 or TRBD2 for D (5 bases each). The CDR3 runs 13 residues. Germline V gives CDR1 KGHSH, CDR2 LQKENI. V gave up 3 bases and J gave up 5 bases, with 10 bases separating them. CDR3 region: CASSPGADETQYF. The CDR3 DNA reads as TGTGCCAGCTCACCCGGGGCAGATGAGACCCAGTACTTC.

In this sample, this clonotype turned up many times. V is TRBV10-3 and J is TRBJ1-2; TRBD1 aligns across 7 bases. J lost 3 bases, V lost 4 bases, and 2 bases had no gene match. This CDR3 is 13 amino acids long. Germline V gene lookup returns CDR1 ENHRY and CDR2 SYGVKD. The CDR3 nucleotides are TGTGCCATCAGTGCTGACAGGGACTATGGCTACACCTTC. This gives the protein CAISADRDYGYTF.

The chain employs TRBV7-2 and TRBJ1-1, with 11 bases matching TRBD1. The CDR3 loop spans 16 amino acids. The V gene's germline CDR1 is SGHTA and CDR2 FQGNSA. Unmatched junction bases numbered 7, after V lost 4 bases and J lost 3 bases. Here the CDR3 DNA reads TGTGCCAGCAGCTCAGGACAGGGGGCTAGGTACACTGAAGCTTTCTTT. As protein: CASSSGQGARYTEAFF.

This clonotype appeared once. The chain is built from TRBV7-9 and TRBJ1-3, with no clear D. This CDR3 region has 14 residues. Germline V gives CDR1 SEHNR, CDR2 FQNEAQ (reference sequence). V gave up 7 bases and J gave up 2 bases, with 12 bases separating them. The CDR3 protein is CASTVSGPGNTIYF. For the CDR3, the DNA is TGTGCCAGCACCGTCAGTGGACCTGGAAACACCATATATTTT.

This clonotype turned up a few times. This chain links TRBV29-1 with TRBJ1-3, with 7 bases lining up with TRBD1. The CDR3 contains 12 residues. Germline values: CDR1 SQVTM, CDR2 ANQGSEA. Trimming took 8 bases from V and 3 from J; bases not matched to a gene: 4. The CDR3 sequence is CSHRDSGNTIYF. The CDR3 DNA sequence: TGCAGCCACCGGGACAGTGGAAACACCATATATTTT.

The gene calls are TRBV20-1 and TRBJ2-1; D may be TRBD2 (5 bases). The CDR3 is 15 residues long. The germline V and J ends were trimmed by 4 bases and 2 bases, with 15 bases remaining between them. CDR1 is DFQATT, CDR2 SNEGSKA, per germline (reference sequence). This chain's CDR3 is CSAKAAAHTYNEQFF. CDR3 coding DNA: TGCAGTGCTAAGGCAGCGGCCCATACCTACAATGAGCAGTTCTTC.